Below, one T cell receptor beta chain is given with its context. This clone was detected only once. Its antigen is currently not known. Base-call qualities are not available, and no considerably larger clone is one nucleotide away. TCRbeta CDR3 regions were amplified from genomic DNA by means of the immunoSEQ Assay, a bias-controlled multiplex PCR. The paper's data handling went like this. The number of nucleated cells in each sample was estimated by amplification of reference gene primers within the assay. To quantify the absolute abundance of each unique TCRbeta CDR3 rearrangement, sequence reads were collapsed and filtered. Productive Simpson clonality was computed per sample as the square root of Simpson's diversity index over productive rearrangements. The table comes from immuneACCESS by way of TCRdb, which keeps in-frame sequences with V and J called. Part of the clones is missing from these tables; in studies checked, under half for an unresolved V gene and the rest for unknown reasons. From that table come the V and J calls and clone size; the DNA was used to work out D and trimming. Recorded for this sample are about 160,000 clones; around three quarters of them occurred a single time. 7% to 9% of the sample lies in the top ten.

These data are taken from a study of blood T cell repertoires in COVID-19 (dated by TCRdb to 2018 to 2020). For the wider study: Samples covering the acute and convalescent phases of COVID-19 were provided by collaborators in the United States, Italy and Spain. The material from the prospective study consisted of cDNA or gDNA derived from T cells, B-cell-depleted T cells, or PBMCs. Subjects who had been exposed to COVID-19, were actively infected with it, or had recovered from it provided the deeply sampled blood TCRbeta repertoires that made up the dataset. The repertoires were released in a freely available public database meant as a resource for research on the immune response to SARS-CoV-2. Samples came from the ongoing ImmuneRACE study (first 160 participants) plus 1,254 subjects from 6 global collaborators. Nearly every sample came with metadata listing a de-identified subject ID, COVID-19 status, age in years and sex. Where available, HLA class I and class II types were taken from metadata supplied by the sample provider and were not determined by assay-based typing.

CDR3 length: 16 amino acids, cysteine to phenylalanine. Just CDR3 DNA is preserved here, 48 bases in frame from base 1. The germline V and J ends show losses of 3 bases and 4 bases respectively, and no gene match explains 9 bases of the junction. CDR1 KGHDR and CDR2 SFDVKD are derived from the germline V gene. Points the paper makes about the study in general: How much clinical and demographic metadata was included differed by source and by participant, and the metadata was provided uncurated.

Collaborating institutions collected whole blood in K2EDTA tubes following their own protocols. For TCRbeta analysis, collaborator samples were shipped as frozen whole blood, as isolated PBMCs, or as DNA extracted from either sample type. Input material: peripheral blood. This sequence originates from a man aged 55 to 70 with acute or convalescent COVID-19. The sequence links TRBV24-1 to TRBJ2-3, with TRBD1 identical over 7 junction bases. In nucleotides, the sequence is TGTGCCACCAGTGATGGGACAGTTTTGAGCGCAGATACGCAGTATTTT. This is translated as CATSDGTVLSADTQYF.